A selection of T cell receptor beta chains follows, all from one sample in a study of T cell changes during pregnancy in multiple sclerosis. Produced via immunoSEQ multiplex PCR; TCRdb's table is partial and in-frame only. The sample lists approximately 89,000 clones; around 94% were seen once. The specimen comprised peripheral blood, sampled in the third trimester of pregnancy. Receptors were obtained from a female donor with multiple sclerosis, enrolled in a pregnancy study. Both conserved end residues are part of each CDR3. A D gene is named only where the DNA matches it firmly. Clone sizes are given selectively: once, few, many, or a class where the clone is expanded.

clone_size	v_call	j_call	d_call	cdr3_nt	cdr3_aa
once	TRBV29-1	TRBJ2-3	-	TGCAGCGTTGGCAGGGATACTAGCACAGATACGCAGTATTTT	CSVGRDTSTDTQYF
-	TRBV4-1	TRBJ2-1	TRBD2	TGCGCCAGCAGCCAATTAGGGGCTAGCGGCTACAATGAGCAGTTCTTC	CASSQLGASGYNEQFF
many	TRBV28	TRBJ1-5	-	TGTGCCAGCAGCCCGGGAAGGCCCCAGCATTTT	CASSPGRPQHF
-	TRBV5-1	TRBJ2-7	TRBD2	TGCGCCAGCAGCTTTTACCCGGGACTAGCGGGCTCCTACGAGCAGTACTTC	CASSFYPGLAGSYEQYF
-	TRBV6-1	TRBJ1-5	-	TGTGCCAGCAGCTTGGAACAGGCTAGCAATCAGCCCCAGCATTTT	CASSLEQASNQPQHF
once	TRBV28	TRBJ2-1	-	TGTGCCAGCAGTTCTAGTTCGGCCCTAGTTGACAATGAGCAGTTCTTC	CASSSSSALVDNEQFF
-	TRBV27	TRBJ2-1	TRBD2	TGTGCCAGCAGTTTAGTCGGCGGGAGGGCCAGTGAGCAGTTCTTC	CASSLVGGRASEQFF
-	TRBV27	TRBJ2-2	TRBD1	TGTGCCAGCAGTTTAGACAGGGCAAGCACCGGGGAGCTGTTTTTT	CASSLDRASTGELFF
-	TRBV18	TRBJ2-3	-	TGTGCCAGCTCACCACGGGCGGGACGGACAGATACGCAGTATTTT	CASSPRAGRTDTQYF
-	TRBV2	TRBJ1-5	-	TGTGCCAGCAAAGGACAAAGTCCAAATCATAGCAATCAGCCCCAGCATTTT	CASKGQSPNHSNQPQHF
-	TRBV6-6	TRBJ1-2	-	TGTGCCAGCAGCAACGCCGGAGGGGCGATTTATGGCTACACCTTC	CASSNAGGAIYGYTF
-	TRBV27	TRBJ1-2	TRBD1	TGTGCCAGCAGTTTATTTGCAGGGGGTTATGGCTACACCTTC	CASSLFAGGYGYTF
-	TRBV7-2	TRBJ1-4	-	TGTGCCAGCAGCGACAGAGCAACTAATGAAAAACTGTTTTTT	CASSDRATNEKLFF
-	TRBV4-1	TRBJ2-1	-	TGCGCCAGCAGCCAAGATCCCCCGACAAGCCCGTTGAACAATGAGCAGTTCTTC	CASSQDPPTSPLNNEQFF
-	TRBV9	TRBJ2-7	TRBD1	TGTGCCAGCAGCGCGGGACAGGGGGACGAGCAGTACTTC	CASSAGQGDEQYF
-	TRBV6-4	TRBJ1-1	-	TGTGCCAGCAGCCTACTCGCAGGGAACACTGAAGCTTTCTTT	CASSLLAGNTEAFF
-	TRBV11-2	TRBJ2-1	TRBD2	TGTGCCAGCAGCTTAGTTGGCTCTAGCGGTTATACCTACAATGAGCAGTTCTTC	CASSLVGSSGYTYNEQFF
-	TRBV11-3	TRBJ2-1	TRBD2	TGTGCCAGCAGCTGCCTAGCGGCAAAACCCAATGAGCAGTTCTTC	CASSCLAAKPNEQFF
-	TRBV19	TRBJ2-7	-	TGTGCCAGTAGTCAATACTACTACGAGCAGTACTTC	CASSQYYYEQYF
-	TRBV7-9	TRBJ2-3	TRBD1	TGTGCCAGCAGATGGACAGGGTTGGGAGGAGATACGCAGTATTTT	CASRWTGLGGDTQYF
-	TRBV27	TRBJ1-2	TRBD1	TGTGCCAGCAGGGGACAGAGGAGTTTCTATGGCTACACCTTC	CASRGQRSFYGYTF
-	TRBV9	TRBJ2-1	-	TGTGCCAGCAGCACCACTAGCAACTCCTACAATGAGCAGTTCTTC	CASSTTSNSYNEQFF
-	TRBV6-1	TRBJ2-1	TRBD2	TGTGCCAGCAGTGACGGGACTAGCGGCAATGAGCAGTTCTTC	CASSDGTSGNEQFF
-	TRBV5-1	TRBJ2-3	TRBD2	TGCGCCAGCAGACCCAGACTAGCGGCTAGCACAGATACGCAGTATTTT	CASRPRLAASTDTQYF
-	TRBV21-1	TRBJ2-1	-	TGTGCCAGCAGCAAAGGGACTAGCGGGATTTATGCTGAGCAGTTCTTC	CASSKGTSGIYAEQFF
once	TRBV27	TRBJ1-2	TRBD1	TGTGCCAGCAGTTCAGGACAGGGGGCCTATGGCTACACCTTC	CASSSGQGAYGYTF
-	TRBV9	TRBJ1-4	TRBD1	TGTGCCAGCAGCGCGCCGGGACAGAGTGCAACTAATGAAAAACTGTTTTTT	CASSAPGQSATNEKLFF
-	TRBV19	TRBJ1-1	-	TGTGCCAGTAGTACTCCCGGGAGGACGTCGGGAACTGAAGCTTTCTTT	CASSTPGRTSGTEAFF
-	TRBV19	TRBJ2-7	TRBD2	TGTGCCAGCGCTCTAGCGGGTCTCTCCTACGAGCAGTACTTC	CASALAGLSYEQYF
-	TRBV30	TRBJ1-3	TRBD1	TGTGCCTGGAGTGTACCTGGACAGGGGAGAAACACCATATATTTT	CAWSVPGQGRNTIYF
-	TRBV7-9	TRBJ1-2	TRBD1	TGTGCCAGCAGCTTAGTGTGGAGGACAGGGGGAGGGCTCGGTGATGGCTACACCTTC	CASSLVWRTGGGLGDGYTF
-	TRBV5-1	TRBJ2-1	-	TGCGCCAGCAGCTTCACTTTCGCGGTGAGACCGGCGGACAATGAGCAGTTCTTC	CASSFTFAVRPADNEQFF
-	TRBV6-1	TRBJ1-5	-	TGTGCCAGCAGTGGCACACAGGGAAATCAGCCCCAGCATTTT	CASSGTQGNQPQHF
-	TRBV9	TRBJ2-1	-	TGTGCCAGCAGTCTTCGTGTAGCGGCGACTTACAATGAGCAGTTCTTC	CASSLRVAATYNEQFF
-	TRBV2	TRBJ1-2	-	TGTGCCAGCGGCCAGGGTAAAGGCTACACCTTC	CASGQGKGYTF
-	TRBV2	TRBJ2-2	-	TGTGCCAGCAGTGATTTGGCTGGCGGGGAGCTGTTTTTT	CASSDLAGGELFF
-	TRBV19	TRBJ2-7	TRBD2	TGTGCCAGTAGTATAACTAGCGGGGACGAGCAGTACTTC	CASSITSGDEQYF
-	TRBV18	TRBJ2-5	TRBD2	TGTGCCAGCTCACCAGTCAGGACTAGCGGGACCCAAGAGACCCAGTACTTC	CASSPVRTSGTQETQYF
-	TRBV7-7	TRBJ2-5	TRBD2	TGTGCCAGCAGCTCAGGACTAGCAGAGACCCAGTACTTC	CASSSGLAETQYF
-	TRBV4-1	TRBJ2-7	-	TGCGCCAGCAGCCAAGTCAAAGACAGCCACGAGCAGTACTTC	CASSQVKDSHEQYF
-	TRBV5-1	TRBJ1-1	-	TGCGCCAGCAGCTTGGTCACAGGATTGAACACTGAAGCTTTCTTT	CASSLVTGLNTEAFF
once	TRBV6-6	TRBJ2-1	TRBD1	TGTGCCAGCAGTTCTACAGGGGGCCAGGCCAATGAGCAGTTCTTC	CASSSTGGQANEQFF